This T cell receptor (beta chain) appears in the sequencing data of a study of beta chain features in type 1 diabetes. Notes on the study in general: Shortening of TCRB CDR3s, moderate but significant, appeared in all four CD4+ subsets of Type 1 diabetes patients. In type 1 diabetes patients, VDJ junctions had fewer insertions; deletions at these junctions were more frequent.

This clone was counted only a few times. Its target is unknown. V lost 6 bases and J lost 11; bases outside the gene matches: 4. There are 11 residues in the CDR3. Germline V gene data show CDR1 as SQVTM and CDR2 as ANQGSEA. The study reverse transcribed the entire isolated RNA, so it sequenced expressed TCRB transcripts. The table came from immunoSEQ multiplex PCR; TCRdb's copy has only in-frame clones and leaves some out. The data hold around 340,000 clones, with about a tenth observed a single time. The TCR was taken from a man aged 30 to 39 with type 1 diabetes. The sample comprised central memory CD4+ T cells from blood. The V call is TRBV29-1, the J call TRBJ1-4; 9 nucleotides agree with TRBD1. CDR3 loop: CSVADRGKLFF. The CDR3 coding sequence is TGCAGCGTGGCTGACAGGGGGAAACTGTTTTTT.